This TCR beta chain was retrieved from a study of shared clonotypes between healthy human individuals. This CDR3 has 13 residues. From germline, CDR1 is SNHLY and CDR2 FYNNEI. Deletions cut 4 bases from V and 4 bases from J, with 7 bases between. Assay: immunoSEQ multiplex PCR; the TCRdb copy retains only in-frame clones and omits some. The table shows fewer than 850,000 clones, with about 92% occurring only once. The sample comprised memory CD8+ T cells from PBMCs. Subset noted: CD45RO+ cells pooled with CCR7-negative TemRA cells. The receptor comes from a man aged 18 to 30 in good health. Some clones in this sample may be carry-over from other donors' samples. The rearrangement uses TRBV2 and TRBJ2-2; unclear D gene. As DNA, the CDR3 is TGTGCCAGCAGTGCACTACTCACCGGGGAGCTGTTTTTT. Its translation: CASSALLTGELFF.